These T cell receptor beta chains were read from a single sample in a study of beta chain features in type 1 diabetes. Clones were read by immunoSEQ multiplex PCR, and TCRdb kept only the in-frame ones, dropping some. The table has over 650,000 clones, around an eighth seen once. The sample comprised naive CD4+ T cells from blood. The receptors shown here come from a young man with type 1 diabetes. Both conserved end residues are part of each CDR3. The D gene is left open where the match is weak. Size values are once, few and many counts, or a class for expanded clones, and some rows have none.

j_call v_call d_call clone_size cdr3_aa cdr3_nt
TRBJ1-4 TRBV2 TRBD1 NA CASRPDGTANEKLFF TGTGCCAGCAGACCAGACGGGACAGCTAATGAAAAACTGTTTTTT
TRBJ2-7 TRBV9 TRBD2 NA CASSGRLAGSSYEQYF TGTGCCAGCAGCGGGAGACTAGCGGGGAGCTCCTACGAGCAGTACTTC
TRBJ2-3 TRBV28 TRBD2 NA CASSSYGTSGEYTDTQYF TGTGCCAGCAGCTCATACGGGACTAGCGGGGAATACACAGATACGCAGTATTTT
TRBJ2-3 TRBV28 TRBD1 NA CASNGGTGLTDTQYF TGTGCCAGCAACGGAGGGACAGGGTTAACAGATACGCAGTATTTT
TRBJ2-3 TRBV5-1 NA NA CASSDLSGAADTQYF TGCGCCAGCAGTGACTTATCTGGGGCCGCAGATACGCAGTATTTT
TRBJ2-7 TRBV7-9 NA few CASSLGGYTSEQYF TGTGCCAGCAGCTTGGGGGGTTATACTAGCGAGCAGTACTTC
TRBJ2-3 TRBV7-9 NA NA CASRKAAVGSDTQYF TGTGCCAGCAGAAAAGCCGCGGTCGGCTCAGATACGCAGTATTTT
TRBJ2-1 TRBV4-3 NA NA CASRLAGTAYNEQFF TGCGCCAGCAGACTCGCCGGGACTGCCTACAATGAGCAGTTCTTC
TRBJ2-6 TRBV19 NA few CASSSRDSGANVLTF TGTGCCAGTAGTTCTCGGGACTCTGGGGCCAACGTCCTGACTTTC
TRBJ2-2 TRBV7-2 TRBD2 few CASSEGLAAGELFF TGTGCCAGCAGCGAGGGACTAGCGGCCGGGGAGCTGTTTTTT
TRBJ2-7 TRBV18 NA NA CASSGEGPYEQYF TGTGCCAGCTCAGGTGAAGGGCCCTACGAGCAGTACTTC
TRBJ1-4 TRBV5-8 NA few CASSRRQTEKLFF TGTGCCAGCAGCCGTCGACAGACTGAAAAACTGTTTTTT
TRBJ2-1 TRBV29-1 TRBD2 NA CSVWAGGNNEQFF TGCAGCGTATGGGCGGGAGGGAACAATGAGCAGTTCTTC
TRBJ2-5 TRBV6-7 TRBD2 few CASSYPGLAGAETQYF TGTGCCAGCAGTTACCCCGGACTAGCGGGAGCTGAGACCCAGTACTTC
TRBJ2-1 TRBV29-1 TRBD1 NA CSALDRGLHNEQFF TGCAGCGCTTTGGACAGGGGGCTCCACAATGAGCAGTTCTTC
TRBJ1-1 TRBV7-2 NA few CASSANTEAFF TGTGCCAGCAGCGCAAACACTGAAGCTTTCTTT
TRBJ1-2 TRBV9 NA few CASSVDAGAGYGYTF TGTGCCAGCAGCGTAGATGCAGGGGCGGGATATGGCTACACCTTC
TRBJ1-1 TRBV2 NA few CASSGEQNTEAFF TGTGCCAGCAGTGGGGAACAGAACACTGAAGCTTTCTTT
TRBJ2-7 TRBV30 TRBD2 NA CAWSDVGGAYEQYF TGTGCCTGGTCAGACGTGGGGGGGGCCTACGAGCAGTACTTC
TRBJ2-3 TRBV20-1 NA few CSVGEAQYF TGCAGTGTCGGGGAGGCGCAGTATTTT
TRBJ2-7 TRBV6-5 NA NA CASSHLGGYEQYF TGTGCCAGCAGTCATTTGGGGGGCTACGAGCAGTACTTC
TRBJ2-3 TRBV2 NA few CASSVTGDTQYF TGTGCCAGCAGTGTTACGGGAGATACGCAGTATTTT
TRBJ2-1 TRBV7-2 TRBD2 few CASSSGLAGADEQFF TGTGCCAGCAGCTCAGGACTAGCGGGAGCCGATGAGCAGTTCTTC
TRBJ2-1 TRBV7-2 NA few CASSLITLEQFF TGTGCCAGCAGCTTAATAACGCTCGAGCAGTTCTTC
TRBJ2-5 TRBV7-2 TRBD1 few CASSYRGDETQYF TGTGCCAGCAGCTACAGGGGGGATGAGACCCAGTACTTC
TRBJ2-3 TRBV9 NA few CASSAYTDTQYF TGTGCCAGCAGCGCCTACACAGATACGCAGTATTTT